This T cell receptor (beta chain) was profiled in a study of T cell responses to AZD1222 COVID-19 vaccine. Findings of the study overall: Repertoire sampling occurred only after the peak T cell response. Nearly half of the spike-specific TCRs reportedly recognize variant regions that carry no mutations. Among the donors, most were white British and more were female, and clonal diversity was possibly underestimated.

Researchers grouped second doses given at about 4 or about 12 weeks into one pool. The method was immunoSEQ multiplex PCR; TCRdb's version includes in-frame clones alone and lacks a portion of them. Among about 150,000 clones listed, roughly nine tenths were seen once. Trimming took 0 bases from V and 4 from J; bases not matched to a gene: 4. The CDR3 spans 16 residues. The germline V gene has CDR1 ENHRY and CDR2 SYGVKD. On this clone: Its specificity is not known.

The TCR was taken from an adult who received the AZD1222 COVID-19 vaccine. The chain links TRBV10-3 to TRBJ2-3; TRBD1 matches at 10 bases. This sample comprised peripheral blood, obtained 28 days after the second AZD1222 dose. The CDR3 protein is CAISESPGQGSDTQYF. Written as DNA, the CDR3 is TGTGCCATCAGTGAGTCACCGGGACAGGGGTCAGATACGCAGTATTTT.